A selection of T cell receptor beta chains follows, all from one sample in a study of long-term antiretroviral therapy in people with HIV. The method was immunoSEQ multiplex PCR; TCRdb's version includes in-frame clones alone and lacks a portion of them. The sample lists tens of thousands of clones, 84% occurring once. Source: unsorted PBMCs, taken around 6 years after starting antiretroviral therapy. The receptors were sampled from a man aged 25 to 45 with HIV. Each CDR3 is given with its conserved first and last residue. The D gene is left open where the match is weak. Size values are once, few and many counts, or a class for expanded clones, and some rows have none.

D: NA; V: TRBV20-1; size: NA; J: TRBJ1-2; CDR3: CSASFRGGYTF; DNA: TGCAGTGCTAGTTTCAGGGGTGGCTACACCTTC
D: TRBD2; V: TRBV6-5; size: NA; J: TRBJ2-7; CDR3: CASSYSTGGRPYEQYF; DNA: TGTGCCAGCAGTTACTCAACGGGCGGGAGACCCTACGAGCAGTACTTC
D: TRBD2; V: TRBV20-1; size: NA; J: TRBJ2-3; CDR3: CSAGTSGPQYF; DNA: TGCAGTGCTGGGACTAGCGGGCCTCAGTATTTT
D: NA; V: TRBV14; size: NA; J: TRBJ1-4; CDR3: CASSQVRTTNEKLFF; DNA: TGTGCCAGCAGCCAAGTCCGCACAACTAATGAAAAACTGTTTTTT
D: TRBD1; V: TRBV29-1; size: once; J: TRBJ2-7; CDR3: CSVGFGTGDPYEQYF; DNA: TGCAGCGTTGGTTTCGGGACAGGGGACCCCTACGAGCAGTACTTC
D: TRBD2; V: TRBV5-4; size: once; J: TRBJ2-1; CDR3: CASSLAGRGGLNEQFF; DNA: TGTGCCAGCAGCTTGGCGGGGCGGGGGGGCTTGAATGAGCAGTTCTTC
D: NA; V: TRBV29-1; size: NA; J: TRBJ1-2; CDR3: CSVEDPGRGYGYTF; DNA: TGCAGCGTTGAAGATCCGGGGCGAGGGTATGGCTACACCTTC
D: TRBD2; V: TRBV7-3; size: once; J: TRBJ2-2; CDR3: CASSSTSGRAGGELFF; DNA: TGTGCCAGCAGCTCGACTAGCGGGAGGGCCGGAGGGGAGCTGTTTTTT
D: TRBD2; V: TRBV6-4; size: NA; J: TRBJ2-3; CDR3: CASSELASGTDTQYF; DNA: TGTGCCAGCAGTGAATTAGCTAGCGGTACAGATACGCAGTATTTT
D: NA; V: TRBV28; size: NA; J: TRBJ1-6; CDR3: CASSFSSSYNSPLHF; DNA: TGTGCCAGCAGTTTCTCGTCGTCCTATAATTCACCCCTCCACTTT
D: TRBD1; V: TRBV10-3; size: NA; J: TRBJ1-3; CDR3: CAISESRDSQGRRNTIYF; DNA: TGTGCCATCAGTGAGTCGAGGGACAGTCAGGGAAGGAGAAACACCATATATTTT
D: TRBD2; V: TRBV27; size: NA; J: TRBJ2-3; CDR3: CASRLGLATSTDTQYF; DNA: TGTGCCAGCAGACTGGGACTAGCGACTAGCACAGATACGCAGTATTTT
D: NA; V: TRBV15; size: NA; J: TRBJ2-7; CDR3: CATSRDKAGSYEQYF; DNA: TGTGCCACCAGCAGAGATAAGGCAGGTTCCTACGAGCAGTACTTC
D: NA; V: TRBV6-1; size: NA; J: TRBJ1-5; CDR3: CASSVVLSNQPQHF; DNA: TGTGCCAGCAGTGTCGTCCTAAGCAATCAGCCCCAGCATTTT
D: NA; V: TRBV28; size: NA; J: TRBJ1-2; CDR3: CASSLVGSGYTF; DNA: TGTGCCAGCAGTTTGGTGGGGTCTGGCTACACCTTC
D: NA; V: TRBV27; size: NA; J: TRBJ1-5; CDR3: CAITFGTRDSNQPQHF; DNA: TGTGCCATCACTTTCGGGACACGTGATAGCAATCAGCCCCAGCATTTT
D: NA; V: TRBV18; size: few; J: TRBJ2-7; CDR3: CASSQDSSPLSAQYF; DNA: TGTGCCAGCTCTCAGGACAGTTCTCCTCTCTCGGCGCAGTACTTC
D: TRBD1; V: TRBV4-3; size: NA; J: TRBJ2-7; CDR3: CASSQDFGTVYEQYF; DNA: TGCGCCAGCAGCCAAGATTTTGGGACAGTCTACGAGCAGTACTTC
D: TRBD2; V: TRBV19; size: NA; J: TRBJ2-1; CDR3: CASTPGSGASYNEQFF; DNA: TGTGCCAGTACCCCGGGTAGCGGGGCCTCCTACAATGAGCAGTTCTTC
D: NA; V: TRBV9; size: NA; J: TRBJ2-3; CDR3: CASSVGSDTQYF; DNA: TGTGCCAGCAGCGTCGGGAGTGATACGCAGTATTTT
D: TRBD2; V: TRBV6-4; size: few; J: TRBJ2-3; CDR3: CASSDSGGGADTQYF; DNA: TGTGCCAGCAGTGACTCCGGCGGGGGAGCAGATACGCAGTATTTT
D: NA; V: TRBV11-3; size: NA; J: TRBJ2-5; CDR3: CASSLWGQPKETQYF; DNA: TGTGCCAGCAGCTTATGGGGGCAGCCTAAAGAGACCCAGTACTTC
D: NA; V: TRBV20-1; size: NA; J: TRBJ1-2; CDR3: CSARDLKGYTF; DNA: TGCAGTGCTAGAGATCTCAAGGGCTACACCTTC
D: NA; V: TRBV29-1; size: NA; J: TRBJ1-2; CDR3: CSVAGSSDGYTF; DNA: TGCAGCGTTGCCGGCAGCTCCGATGGCTACACCTTC
D: NA; V: TRBV27; size: NA; J: TRBJ1-5; CDR3: CASSHTTGWPQPQHF; DNA: TGTGCCAGCAGTCACACCACAGGGTGGCCCCAGCCCCAGCATTTT
D: TRBD1; V: TRBV27; size: NA; J: TRBJ1-5; CDR3: CASSTRGGNQPQHF; DNA: TGTGCCAGCAGTACCAGGGGGGGCAATCAGCCCCAGCATTTT
D: NA; V: TRBV29-1; size: NA; J: TRBJ2-7; CDR3: CSVLTQGTYYEQYF; DNA: TGCAGCGTGCTAACACAGGGAACCTACTACGAGCAGTACTTC
D: NA; V: TRBV5-8; size: NA; J: TRBJ2-7; CDR3: CASSQRDSFYEQYF; DNA: TGTGCCAGCAGCCAGCGGGACAGTTTCTACGAGCAGTACTTC
D: TRBD2; V: TRBV6-1; size: NA; J: TRBJ2-3; CDR3: CASSERAGGPDTQYF; DNA: TGTGCCAGCAGTGAGAGAGCGGGAGGCCCAGATACGCAGTATTTT